These T cell receptor beta chains were read from a single sample in a study of PD-1 blockade in classical Hodgkin lymphoma. Produced via immunoSEQ multiplex PCR; TCRdb's table is partial and in-frame only. The data contain over 85,000 clones, approximately 90% of them singletons. Source: peripheral blood mononuclear cells (PBMCs), taken before the fourth cycle of nivolumab. The source of these receptors is a human donor with classical Hodgkin lymphoma. Both conserved end residues are part of each CDR3. D genes are given only for firm matches. Expanded clones are given a class, and other clones once, few, many or no size at all.

>.|TRBV12-5|TRBJ2-3|.
TGTGCTAGTGGTTTGATCGAGCGGGCGGATACGCAGTATTTT
CASGLIERADTQYF
>TRBD2|TRBV19|TRBJ2-1|.
TGTGCCAGTACCGTAGCGGGGGGTTACAATGAGCAGTTCTTC
CASTVAGGYNEQFF
>TRBD2|TRBV7-2|TRBJ2-1|.
TGTGCCAGCAGCATCACCGGGACTAGCACGGAGCAGTTCTTC
CASSITGTSTEQFF
>TRBD2|TRBV4-2|TRBJ2-1|.
TGTGCCAGCAGTCAACGGGGGGGGCTCTACAATGAGCAGTTCTTC
CASSQRGGLYNEQFF
>.|TRBV11-2|TRBJ2-1|.
TGTGCCAGCAGCCCCCATTCCGGTAGCTCCTACAATGAGCAGTTCTTC
CASSPHSGSSYNEQFF
>.|TRBV5-8|TRBJ1-4|.
TGTGCCAGCAGCTATCTCGCTAGAGGGACTAATGAAAAACTGTTTTTT
CASSYLARGTNEKLFF
>TRBD1|TRBV6-5|TRBJ1-3|once
TGTGCCAGCAGTGCGCAGGGGGCTTCTGGAAACACCATATATTTT
CASSAQGASGNTIYF
>.|TRBV2|TRBJ1-1|.
TGTGCCAGCAGGCCAGAGCCAGGGATCAGTGGTACTGAAGCTTTCTTT
CASRPEPGISGTEAFF
>TRBD2|TRBV5-1|TRBJ2-3|.
TGCGCCAGCGGCGGGACTACTAGCACAGATACGCAGTATTTT
CASGGTTSTDTQYF
>.|TRBV14|TRBJ2-2|.
TGTGCCAGCAGCCAATATCGGGGGTTTAACACCGGGGAGCTGTTTTTT
CASSQYRGFNTGELFF
>.|TRBV6-5|TRBJ2-5|.
TGTGCCACAGCTCGGGACTGGGGAGAGACCCAGTACTTC
CATARDWGETQYF
>.|TRBV6-1|TRBJ2-2|.
TGTGCCAGCAGGATGAACACCGGGGAGCTGTTTTTT
CASRMNTGELFF
>.|TRBV6-6|TRBJ1-1|.
TGTGCCAGCAGTTTTCCCCTACAGGGGAACACTGAAGCTTTCTTT
CASSFPLQGNTEAFF
>.|TRBV28|TRBJ1-3|.
TGTGCCAGCGGTGGGGAGGGTTTTTTATCCGGAAACACCATATATTTT
CASGGEGFLSGNTIYF
>TRBD1|TRBV6-5|TRBJ2-1|.
TGTGCCAGCAATAGGGGGCAAACCTACAATGAGCAGTTCTTC
CASNRGQTYNEQFF
>TRBD2|TRBV28|TRBJ2-5|.
TGTGCCAGCAGCCAACTAGCGGGGGGGCCTAACGAAGAGACCCAGTACTTC
CASSQLAGGPNEETQYF
>.|TRBV27|TRBJ2-5|.
TGTGCCAGCAGCGGGGGACTCCAAGAGACCCAGTACTTC
CASSGGLQETQYF
>.|TRBV5-1|TRBJ2-3|.
TGCGCCAGCAGCCCGGGGAGCATAGCTAGCACAGATACGCAGTATTTT
CASSPGSIASTDTQYF
>.|TRBV30|TRBJ1-6|.
TGTGCCTGGGAGGACCGTTCACCCCTCCACTTT
CAWEDRSPLHF
>.|TRBV5-4|TRBJ1-1|.
TGTGCCAGCAGCGCGGGGGGTAACACTGAAGCTTTCTTT
CASSAGGNTEAFF
>TRBD1|TRBV7-3|TRBJ2-3|.
TGTGCCAGCAGCCCCCTGGGCAGGGGGCGAGGCACAGATACGCAGTATTTT
CASSPLGRGRGTDTQYF
>.|TRBV10-2|TRBJ2-1|.
TGCGCCAGCAGTGAGAGGGGGGCGGGCCCGGCCTACAATGAGCAGTTCTTC
CASSERGAGPAYNEQFF
>.|TRBV29-1|TRBJ1-1|.
TGCAGCGTTTATCCGGCGATACAAAACACTGAAGCTTTCTTT
CSVYPAIQNTEAFF
>.|TRBV5-1|TRBJ2-2|.
TGCGCCAGCAGCTTCGGGGACAAGGGGAGCTACACCGGGGAGCTGTTTTTT
CASSFGDKGSYTGELFF